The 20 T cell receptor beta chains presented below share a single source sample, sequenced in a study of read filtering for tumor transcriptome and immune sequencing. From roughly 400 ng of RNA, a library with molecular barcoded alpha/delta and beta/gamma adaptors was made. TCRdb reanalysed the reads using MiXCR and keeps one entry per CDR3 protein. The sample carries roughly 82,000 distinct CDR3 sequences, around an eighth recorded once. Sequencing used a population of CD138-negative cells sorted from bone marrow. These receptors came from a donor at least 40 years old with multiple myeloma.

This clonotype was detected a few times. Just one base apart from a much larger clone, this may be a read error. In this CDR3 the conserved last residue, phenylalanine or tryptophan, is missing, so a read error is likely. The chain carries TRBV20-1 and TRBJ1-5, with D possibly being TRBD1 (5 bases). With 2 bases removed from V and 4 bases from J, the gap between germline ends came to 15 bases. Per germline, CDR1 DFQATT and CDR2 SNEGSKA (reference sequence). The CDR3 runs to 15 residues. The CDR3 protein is CSARLRAGSNQPQHL. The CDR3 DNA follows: TGCAGTGCTAGATTGAGGGCAGGGTCTAATCAGCCCCAGCATCTT.

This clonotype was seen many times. The CDR3 nucleotides are TGTGCCAGCAGCTTAAGTTCCGATACGCAGTATTTT. It specifies CASSLSSDTQYF. The genes are TRBV7-9 and TRBJ2-3, with D uncertain. V was cut by 2 bases and J by 6 bases, with 6 bases left in between. The CDR3 has 12 amino acids. Per germline, CDR1 SEHNR and CDR2 FQNEAQ (reference sequence).

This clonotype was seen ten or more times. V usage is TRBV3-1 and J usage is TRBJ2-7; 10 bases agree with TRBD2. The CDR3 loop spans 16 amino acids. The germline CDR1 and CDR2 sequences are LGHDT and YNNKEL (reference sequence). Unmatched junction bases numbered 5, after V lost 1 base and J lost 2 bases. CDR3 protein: CASSQAIAGGAYEQYF. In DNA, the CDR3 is TGTGCCAGCAGCCAAGCCATAGCGGGAGGAGCCTACGAGCAGTACTTC.

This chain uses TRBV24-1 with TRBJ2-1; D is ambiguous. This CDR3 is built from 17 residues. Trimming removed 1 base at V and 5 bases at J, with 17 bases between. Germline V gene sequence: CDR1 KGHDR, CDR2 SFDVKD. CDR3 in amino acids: CATSDLELANGNNEQFF. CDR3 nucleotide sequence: TGTGCCACCAGTGATTTAGAACTCGCCAATGGCAACAATGAGCAGTTCTTC.

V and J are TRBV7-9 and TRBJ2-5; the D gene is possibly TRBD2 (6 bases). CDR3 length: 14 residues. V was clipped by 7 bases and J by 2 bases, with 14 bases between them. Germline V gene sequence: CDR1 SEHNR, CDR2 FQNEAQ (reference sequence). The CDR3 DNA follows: TGTGCCAGCACCCAGGGAGGTACTCAAGAGACCCAGTACTTC. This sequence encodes CASTQGGTQETQYF.

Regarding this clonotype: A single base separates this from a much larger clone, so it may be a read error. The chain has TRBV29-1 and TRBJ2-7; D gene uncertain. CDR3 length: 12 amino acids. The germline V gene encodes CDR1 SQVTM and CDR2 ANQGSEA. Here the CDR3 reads CSVVLGSYDQYF. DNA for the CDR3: TGCAGCGTTGTTCTGGGCTCCTACGATCAGTACTTC.

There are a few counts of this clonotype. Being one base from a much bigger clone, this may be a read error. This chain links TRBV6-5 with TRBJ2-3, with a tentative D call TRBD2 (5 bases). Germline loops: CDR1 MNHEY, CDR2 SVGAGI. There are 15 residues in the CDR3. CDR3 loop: CASSYFVGAGDTRYF. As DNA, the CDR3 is TGTGCCAGCAGTTACTTCGTGGGAGCCGGGGATACGCGGTATTTT.

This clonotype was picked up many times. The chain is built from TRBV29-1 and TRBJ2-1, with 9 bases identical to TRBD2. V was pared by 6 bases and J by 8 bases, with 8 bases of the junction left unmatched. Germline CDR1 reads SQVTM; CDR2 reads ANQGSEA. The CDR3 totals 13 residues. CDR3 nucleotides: TGCAGCGTGGGTAGCGGGAGATCCGATGAGCAGTTCTTC. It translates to CSVGSGRSDEQFF.

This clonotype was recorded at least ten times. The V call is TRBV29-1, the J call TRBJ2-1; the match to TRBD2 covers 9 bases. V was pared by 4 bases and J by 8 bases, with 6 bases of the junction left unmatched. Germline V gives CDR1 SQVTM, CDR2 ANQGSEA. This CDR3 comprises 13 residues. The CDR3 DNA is TGCAGCGTTGGGGCGGGAGGGCCGGATGAGCAGTTCTTC. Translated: CSVGAGGPDEQFF.

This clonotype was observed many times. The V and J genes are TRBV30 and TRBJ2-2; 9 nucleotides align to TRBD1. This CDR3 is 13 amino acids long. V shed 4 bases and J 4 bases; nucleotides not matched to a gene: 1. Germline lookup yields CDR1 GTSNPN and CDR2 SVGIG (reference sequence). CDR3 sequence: CAWTGQGTGELFF. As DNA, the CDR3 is TGTGCCTGGACGGGACAGGGCACCGGGGAGCTGTTTTTT.

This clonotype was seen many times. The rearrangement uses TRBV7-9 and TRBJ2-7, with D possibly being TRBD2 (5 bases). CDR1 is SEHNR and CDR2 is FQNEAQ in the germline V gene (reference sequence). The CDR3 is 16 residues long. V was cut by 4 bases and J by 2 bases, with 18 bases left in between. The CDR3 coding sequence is TGTGCCAGCAGCTCAAACCGGGAATCTGTGGCCTACGAGCAGTACTTC. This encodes CASSSNRESVAYEQYF.

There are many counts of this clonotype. The CDR3 region is CASSPGGENTDTQYF. The CDR3 nucleotides are TGTGCCAGCAGCCCCGGCGGGGAGAACACAGATACGCAGTATTTT. The rearrangement joins TRBV28 to TRBJ2-3, with a possible D match to TRBD2 (6 bases). Trimming took 6 bases from V and 2 from J, leaving 15 bases between them. The CDR3 covers 15 residues. In germline, CDR1 is MDHEN, CDR2 SYDVKM.

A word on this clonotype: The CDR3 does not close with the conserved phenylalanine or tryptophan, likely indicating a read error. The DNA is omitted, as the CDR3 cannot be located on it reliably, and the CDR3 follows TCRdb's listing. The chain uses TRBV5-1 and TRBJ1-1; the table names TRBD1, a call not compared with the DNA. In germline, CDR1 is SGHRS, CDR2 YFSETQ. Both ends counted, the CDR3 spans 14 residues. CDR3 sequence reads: CASSLIQGSTEALL.

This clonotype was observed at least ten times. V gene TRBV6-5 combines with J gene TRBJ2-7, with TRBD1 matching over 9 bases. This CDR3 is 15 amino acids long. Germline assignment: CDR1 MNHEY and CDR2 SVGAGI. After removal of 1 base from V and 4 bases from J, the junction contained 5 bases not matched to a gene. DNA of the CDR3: TGTGCCAGCAGTTACTTCCCGGGACAGGGATACGAGCAGTACTTC. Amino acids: CASSYFPGQGYEQYF.

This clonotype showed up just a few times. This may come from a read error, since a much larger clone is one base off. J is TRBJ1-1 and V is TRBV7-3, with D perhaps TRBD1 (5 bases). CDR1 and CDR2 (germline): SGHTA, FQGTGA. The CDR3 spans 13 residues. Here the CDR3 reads CASSRDQGTEASF. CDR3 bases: TGTGCCAGCAGCCGGGACCAGGGCACTGAAGCTTCCTTT. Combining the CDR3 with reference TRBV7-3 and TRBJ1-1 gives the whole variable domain GAGVSQTPSNKVTEKGKYVELRCDPISGHTALYWYRQSLGQGPEFLIYFQGTGAADDSGLPNDRFFAVRPEGSVSTLKIQRTERGDSAVYLCASSRDQGTEASFGQGTRLTVV.

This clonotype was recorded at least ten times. The CDR3 DNA is TGCAGTGCCCCGGGCCGACAGGGGACACCCCTCCACTTT. It yields the protein CSAPGRQGTPLHF. The V gene is TRBV20-1, the J gene TRBJ1-6; 8 bases are a match to TRBD1. The V gene end was trimmed by 6 bases and the J gene end by 11 bases; junction bases not matched to a gene: 9. CDR1 and CDR2 (germline): DFQATT, SNEGSKA (reference sequence). The CDR3 length is 13 residues.

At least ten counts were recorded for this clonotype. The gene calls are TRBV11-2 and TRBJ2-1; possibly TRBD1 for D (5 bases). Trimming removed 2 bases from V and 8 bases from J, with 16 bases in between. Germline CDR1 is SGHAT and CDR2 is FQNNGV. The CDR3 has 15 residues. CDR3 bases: TGTGCCAGCAGCTTAAACCCAGGGAAATTCGATGAGCAGTTCTTC. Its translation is CASSLNPGKFDEQFF.

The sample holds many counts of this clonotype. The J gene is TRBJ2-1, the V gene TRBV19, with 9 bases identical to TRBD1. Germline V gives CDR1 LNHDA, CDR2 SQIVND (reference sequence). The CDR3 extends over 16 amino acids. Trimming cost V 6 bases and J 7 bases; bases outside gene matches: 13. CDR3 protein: CASRGGGWTGVNEQFF. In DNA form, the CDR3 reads TGTGCCAGTAGAGGCGGAGGTTGGACAGGGGTAAATGAGCAGTTCTTC.

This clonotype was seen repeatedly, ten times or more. Here the CDR3 reads CASSSFETQYF. The CDR3 DNA reads TGTGCCAGCAGCTCCTTTGAGACCCAGTACTTC. The chain is built from TRBV11-3 and TRBJ2-5; D is ambiguous. This CDR3 spans 11 amino acids. Looked up from germline, CDR1 is SGHNT and CDR2 is YENEEA. V gave up 4 bases and J gave up 5 bases, with 5 bases separating them.

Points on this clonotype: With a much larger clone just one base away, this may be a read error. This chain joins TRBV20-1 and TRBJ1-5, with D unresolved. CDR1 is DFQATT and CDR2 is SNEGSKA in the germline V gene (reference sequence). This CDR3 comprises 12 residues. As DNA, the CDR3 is TGCAGTGCTACGGCAGGAGATCAGTCCCAGCATTTT. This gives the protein CSATAGDQSQHF.